Below, 8 T cell receptor beta chains from the same sample are listed, as sequenced in a study of T cells in Graves' hyperthyroidism and ophthalmopathy. What was amplified from RNA transcripts were TCR beta CDR3 regions. TCR CDR3 underwent first-round RT-PCR with the HTBI primer set. TCRdb re-called the multiplex PCR reads through MiXCR, storing one row per CDR3 protein. The sample has around 370,000 distinct CDR3 sequences, approximately 18% seen once. Material for sequencing was blood. All receptors derive from a young man with Graves' ophthalmopathy.

V is TRBV5-1 and J is TRBJ2-5, with 7 bases identical to TRBD1. The CDR3 has 14 amino acids. Per the germline V gene, CDR1 is SGHRS and CDR2 is YFSETQ. V lost 7 bases to trimming and J lost 5 bases; unmatched junction nucleotides: 11. CDR3 DNA: TGCGCCAGCCGTGGGACAGCCCAAAGGGAGACCCAGTACTTC. Translation gives CASRGTAQRETQYF.

On this clonotype itself: A much larger clone lies one base from this, so it may be a read error. The chain links TRBV7-2 to TRBJ1-2; D remains ambiguous. The CDR3 contains 13 residues. Germline CDR1 and CDR2: SGHTA and FQGNSA. CDR3 sequence reads: CVSTPTRDFGYTF. CDR3 in DNA: TGTGTCAGCACCCCAACAAGGGATTTTGGCTACACCTTC.

The CDR3 DNA reads as TGTGCCAGCAGTCCGACAGGGGGCACGGGTTCACCCCTCCACTTT. Translation gives CASSPTGGTGSPLHF. The rearrangement uses TRBV12-3 or TRBV12-4 and TRBJ1-6, with 10 bases lining up with TRBD1. J lost 9 bases, V lost 5 bases, and 7 bases had no gene match. The CDR3 has 15 residues.

The J gene is TRBJ2-1, the V gene TRBV9; 10 bases are a match to TRBD1. Trimming at V came to 3 bases and at J to 5 bases, leaving 5 bases not matched to a gene. The CDR3 extends over 15 amino acids. The germline V gene has CDR1 SGDLS and CDR2 YYNGEE. CDR3 amino acids: CASSAAGTGDNEQFF. DNA of the CDR3: TGTGCCAGCAGCGCGGCCGGGACAGGGGACAATGAGCAGTTCTTC.

This chain connects TRBV7-2 to TRBJ1-2; no firm D call. The CDR3 is 13 residues long. The germline gives CDR1 SGHTA, CDR2 FQGNSA. Trimming took 10 bases from V and 0 from J, leaving 12 bases between them. The chain's CDR3 is CATLWIANYGYTF. CDR3 bases: TGTGCCACCCTCTGGATAGCTAACTATGGCTACACCTTC.

The CDR3 loop is CSARQGEGYTF. As DNA, the CDR3 is TGCAGTGCGCGACAGGGTGAAGGCTACACCTTC. The chain uses TRBV20-1 and TRBJ1-2; 7 positions match TRBD1. V shed 6 bases and J 8 bases; nucleotides not matched to a gene: 6. The CDR3 is 11 amino acids. Germline V gives CDR1 DFQATT, CDR2 SNEGSKA (reference sequence).

This clonotype was seen ten or more times. V and J are TRBV18 and TRBJ2-3; D remains unclear. This CDR3 region has 13 residues. Trimming took 6 bases from V and 4 from J, leaving 11 bases between them. CDR1 KGHSH and CDR2 LQKENI come from the germline V gene. Here the CDR3 reads CASSPREADTQYF. CDR3 in DNA: TGTGCCAGCTCCCCCAGAGAGGCAGATACGCAGTATTTT.

This clonotype was observed a few times. The chain uses TRBV5-4 and TRBJ2-7; TRBD1 is a possible D gene (5 bases). Trimming pared 4 bases from V and 4 bases from J, leaving 18 bases between. The CDR3 covers 15 residues. CDR1 and CDR2 from the germline V gene are SGHNT and YYREEE (reference sequence). This CDR3 is CASSPQTDSPYEQYF. CDR3 in DNA: TGTGCCAGCAGCCCCCAGACAGACAGTCCGTACGAGCAGTACTTC.